A single T cell receptor (beta chain) is shown here with its context. J gave up 7 bases and V 6 bases, and 14 bases lay outside the gene matches. The CDR3 extends over 15 amino acids. Per germline, CDR1 MNHEY and CDR2 SVGAGI. The entry originates in a study of blood T cell repertoires in COVID-19. Study-wide background: The United States, Italy and Spain supplied acute and convalescent COVID-19 samples. T cells, B-cell-depleted T cells, or PBMCs supplied cDNA or gDNA.

Authors' analysis steps: Nucleated cell counts were estimated from reference gene primer amplification. Sequencing was performed with immunoSEQ multiplex PCR; in TCRdb, only in-frame clones are kept and a portion is missing. The V and J calls and clone size were taken over from that table, and D and trimming were inferred from the DNA. The sample holds 85,000 to 130,000 clones, roughly 84% seen once. The gene calls are TRBV6-5 and TRBJ1-1; 7 bases map to TRBD1. This receptor was identified in a man in his sixties with acute or convalescent COVID-19. Sample: peripheral blood. This chain's CDR3 is CASSRGQQGQGEAFF. The CDR3 bases are TGTGCCAGCAGCAGGGGACAACAGGGGCAAGGTGAAGCTTTCTTT.